Below, 20 T cell receptor beta chains from the same sample are listed, as sequenced in a study of CD8+CD57+ T cells in acquired aplastic anemia. Patients chosen for sequencing had shown CD8+CD57+ cell expansion by flow cytometry. Genomic DNA, serving as template, underwent TCR beta VDJ and CDR3 profiling. TCRdb re-analysed the reads in MiXCR, keeping a single row per CDR3 protein. The data contain about 250,000 distinct CDR3 sequences, more than 45% of them singletons. The material sequenced was sorted CD4+, CD8+, or CD8+CD57+ T cells (not recorded which) from PBMCs. The receptors were gathered from a human donor with aplastic anemia.

This clonotype was seen at least ten times. The chain links TRBV20-1 to TRBJ2-7; weak D call: TRBD1 (5 bases). Trimming removed 3 bases from V and 0 bases from J, with 21 bases in between. This CDR3 spans 17 amino acids. Germline CDR1 and CDR2: DFQATT and SNEGSKA (reference sequence). CDR3 in DNA: TGCAGTGCTAGCCCATCGCTCAGGGCGGTTGGCTCCTACGAGCAGTACTTC. This translates into CSASPSLRAVGSYEQYF.

There are many counts of this clonotype. V gene TRBV7-3 combines with J gene TRBJ2-5, with D maybe TRBD2 (6 bases). Trimming took off 4 bases at V and 3 bases at J, with 21 bases between the two ends. In germline, CDR1 is SGHTA, CDR2 FQGTGA. The CDR3 consists of 17 residues. The DNA of the CDR3 is TGTGCCAGCAGCTCGCGACCCCTAGCGCCTGGAGAAGAGACCCAGTACTTC. This sequence encodes CASSSRPLAPGEETQYF.

In this sample, this clonotype turned up many times. The CDR3 loop is CASSVGIDFDGYTF. The CDR3 nucleotides are TGTGCCAGCAGCGTAGGAATTGATTTCGATGGCTACACCTTC. The chain recombines TRBV9 with TRBJ1-2; the D is unclear. V dropped 0 bases and J dropped 6 bases, with 12 bases sitting between them. The germline CDR1 and CDR2 sequences are SGDLS and YYNGEE. This CDR3 has 14 residues. The full variable domain, rest sourced from reference TRBV9 and TRBJ1-2, is DSGVTQTPKHLITATGQRVTLRCSPRSGDLSVYWYQQSLDQGLQFLIQYYNGEERAKGNILERFSAQQFPDLHSELNLSSLELGDSALYFCASSVGIDFDGYTFGSGTRLTVV.

J is TRBJ2-7 and V is TRBV15; D is perhaps TRBD2 (5 bases). TRBJ2-5 explains the end of the DNA better; the J call may be wrong. The CDR3 is made up of 12 amino acids. Germline V lookup: CDR1 LNHNV, CDR2 YYDKDF (reference sequence). In nucleotides, the CDR3 is TGTGCCACTACTAGGTTGGGAGAGACCCAGTACTTC. Protein sequence: CATTRLGETQYF.

V and J are TRBV20-1 and TRBJ2-7; no clear D gene. V lost 3 bases, J lost 2 bases, and 11 bases lay in between. This CDR3 is built from 13 residues. Germline V gene sequence: CDR1 DFQATT, CDR2 SNEGSKA (reference sequence). CDR3 in DNA: TGCAGTGCTAGTAGCACCGTAACCTACGAGCAGTACTTC. As protein: CSASSTVTYEQYF.

The chain links TRBV7-9 to TRBJ2-3, with TRBD2 as a possible D gene (5 bases). Germline assignment: CDR1 SEHNR and CDR2 FQNEAQ (reference sequence). Trimming took off 6 bases at V and 5 bases at J, with 15 bases between the two ends. The CDR3 has 14 residues. CDR3 sequence (DNA): TGTGCCAGCAGTCCTGGGATACTAGTAGATACGCAGTATTTT. Protein sequence: CASSPGILVDTQYF. Full variable domain (rest looked up from reference TRBV7-9 and TRBJ2-3): DTGVSQNPRHKITKRGQNVTFRCDPISEHNRLYWYRQTLGQGPEFLTYFQNEAQLEKSRLLSDRFSAERPKGSFSTLEIQRTEQGDSAMYLCASSPGILVDTQYFGPGTRLTVL.

The chain employs TRBV6-2 or TRBV6-3 and TRBJ2-7, with 7 bases identical to TRBD1. The CDR3 spans 13 residues. CDR1 MNHEY and CDR2 SVGEGT come from the germline V gene. V shed 10 bases, J shed 0 bases, and the junction held 6 bases outside the gene matches. CDR3 DNA sequence: TGTGCCACACGTGGGACAGTCTCCTACGAGCAGTACTTC. Translating gives CATRGTVSYEQYF.

The chain is built from TRBV24-1 and TRBJ2-3; TRBD2 agrees at 7 bases. The CDR3 runs 18 residues. From germline, CDR1 is KGHDR and CDR2 SFDVKD. Trimming cost V 5 bases and J 0 bases; bases outside gene matches: 13. This chain's CDR3 is CATSAGGQRDNSTDTQYF. The CDR3 DNA sequence: TGTGCCACCAGTGCGGGGGGTCAGCGTGATAATAGCACAGATACGCAGTATTTT.

The chain carries TRBV7-9 and TRBJ1-5; D not resolved. Looked up from germline, CDR1 is SEHNR and CDR2 is FQNEAQ (reference sequence). V lost 3 bases to trimming and J lost 5 bases, with 8 bases between them. CDR3 length: 13 amino acids. CDR3 amino acids: CASSLLADQPQHF. In DNA form, the CDR3 reads TGTGCCAGCAGCTTGTTGGCGGATCAGCCCCAGCATTTT.

V usage is TRBV7-9 and J usage is TRBJ2-3; 9 positions agree with TRBD2. CDR3 length equals 19 residues. The germline gives CDR1 SEHNR, CDR2 FQNEAQ (reference sequence). J gave up 3 bases and V 5 bases, and 18 bases lay outside the gene matches. In nucleotides, the CDR3 is TGTGCCAGCAGCCCCCCCGGGGTAGCGGGGGAGATAACGACAGATACGCAGTATTTT. Its translation: CASSPPGVAGEITTDTQYF. The full variable domain, rest sourced from reference TRBV7-9 and TRBJ2-3, is DTGVSQNPRHKITKRGQNVTFRCDPISEHNRLYWYRQTLGQGPEFLTYFQNEAQLEKSRLLSDRFSAERPKGSFSTLEIQRTEQGDSAMYLCASSPPGVAGEITTDTQYFGPGTRLTVL.

This clonotype has a count of ten or more. The gene calls are TRBV5-1 and TRBJ1-2, with TRBD1 matching over 8 bases. With V trimmed by 0 bases and J by 5 bases, 3 bases remained unmatched. Germline-derived CDR1 and CDR2 are SGHRS and YFSETQ. CDR3 size: 14 residues. This CDR3 reads CASSLETGAYGYTF. CDR3 nucleotide sequence: TGCGCCAGCAGCTTGGAGACAGGGGCTTATGGCTACACCTTC.

This clonotype was recorded once. The chain joins TRBV20-1 to TRBJ2-1; 8 bases match TRBD1. Germline V gene lookup returns CDR1 DFQATT and CDR2 SNEGSKA (reference sequence). The length of the CDR3 is 13 residues. The chain's CDR3 is CSPRQGSYNEQFF. As DNA, the CDR3 is TGCAGCCCACGACAGGGGTCCTACAATGAGCAGTTCTTC.

J is TRBJ2-6 and V is TRBV30; unclear D gene. V lost 0 bases to trimming and J lost 2 bases, with 8 bases between them. Germline-derived CDR1 and CDR2 are GTSNPN and SVGIG (reference sequence). The CDR3 totals 15 residues. As DNA, the CDR3 is TGTGCCTGGAGTGTATTTACAGCTGGGGCCAACGTCCTGACTTTC. Amino acids: CAWSVFTAGANVLTF. The full variable domain, with the rest looked up from reference TRBV30 and TRBJ2-6, is SQTIHQWPATLVQPVGSPLSLECTVEGTSNPNLYWYRQAAGRGLQLLFYSVGIGQISSEVPQNLSASRPQDRQFILSSKKLLLSDSGFYLCAWSVFTAGANVLTFGAGSRLTVL.

The rearrangement links TRBV29-1 to TRBJ1-2; D possibly corresponds to TRBD1 (5 bases). The V end lost 3 bases, the J end lost 8 bases, and 13 bases lay between the germline ends. Germline V gene lookup returns CDR1 SQVTM and CDR2 ANQGSEA. This CDR3 is 12 amino acids long. The CDR3 nucleotides read TGCAGCGTTGAGAGACAGATGGACGGCTACACCTTC. It specifies CSVERQMDGYTF.

In its sample, this clonotype was seen many times. The chain links TRBV27 to TRBJ1-4; no reliable D call. Trimming stripped 3 bases from V and 0 bases from J, with 2 bases between. The CDR3 extends over 13 amino acids. Germline assignment: CDR1 MNHEY and CDR2 SMNVEV (reference sequence). The CDR3 loop is CASSFATNEKLFF. DNA for the CDR3: TGTGCCAGCAGTTTTGCAACTAATGAAAAACTGTTTTTT.

This clonotype was picked up many times. Here the CDR3 DNA reads TGCAGTGCGCCGGGTCCTGAGGGTGGCTACACCTTC. It specifies CSAPGPEGGYTF. The chain links TRBV20-1 to TRBJ1-2, with D uncertain. CDR1 is DFQATT, CDR2 SNEGSKA, per germline (reference sequence). This CDR3 has 12 amino acids. V lost 6 bases to trimming and J lost 7 bases, with 15 bases between them.

This clonotype was seen ten or more times. J is TRBJ1-2 and V is TRBV7-8; weak D call: TRBD1 (5 bases). In germline, CDR1 is SGHVS, CDR2 FQNEAQ. Trimming took 4 bases from V and 3 from J, leaving 9 bases between them. The CDR3 consists of 13 residues. The CDR3 spells CASSSKGDYGYTF. The CDR3 coding sequence is TGTGCCAGCAGCTCAAAAGGGGACTATGGCTACACCTTC.

The chain has TRBV20-1 and TRBJ1-2; D remains ambiguous. CDR1 DFQATT and CDR2 SNEGSKA come from the germline V gene (reference sequence). Trimming took off 3 bases at V and 6 bases at J, with 8 bases between the two ends. This CDR3 spans 11 amino acids. The CDR3 protein is CSARGQNGYTF. The CDR3 bases are TGCAGTGCTAGGGGCCAGAATGGCTACACCTTC.

This clonotype was seen more than once but under ten times. The chain employs TRBV5-1 and TRBJ2-7; TRBD1 matches 9 bases. With V trimmed by 0 bases and J by 6 bases, 16 bases remained unmatched. Germline-derived CDR1 and CDR2 are SGHRS and YFSETQ. The CDR3 loop spans 18 amino acids. The CDR3 loop is CASSLVFLWGTGTGEQYF. DNA of the CDR3: TGCGCCAGCAGCTTGGTTTTCCTTTGGGGGACAGGGACTGGCGAGCAGTACTTC.

Turning to this clonotype: Relative to the germline gene, one junction end is altered; a read error may explain this. The gene calls are TRBV14 and TRBJ2-3; D unresolved. CDR1 is SGHDN, CDR2 FVKESK, per germline. The length of the CDR3 is 10 residues. CDR3 DNA: TGTGCCAGCAGCCAAGATGATCCTGTTTTT. Its translation is CASSQDDPVF.